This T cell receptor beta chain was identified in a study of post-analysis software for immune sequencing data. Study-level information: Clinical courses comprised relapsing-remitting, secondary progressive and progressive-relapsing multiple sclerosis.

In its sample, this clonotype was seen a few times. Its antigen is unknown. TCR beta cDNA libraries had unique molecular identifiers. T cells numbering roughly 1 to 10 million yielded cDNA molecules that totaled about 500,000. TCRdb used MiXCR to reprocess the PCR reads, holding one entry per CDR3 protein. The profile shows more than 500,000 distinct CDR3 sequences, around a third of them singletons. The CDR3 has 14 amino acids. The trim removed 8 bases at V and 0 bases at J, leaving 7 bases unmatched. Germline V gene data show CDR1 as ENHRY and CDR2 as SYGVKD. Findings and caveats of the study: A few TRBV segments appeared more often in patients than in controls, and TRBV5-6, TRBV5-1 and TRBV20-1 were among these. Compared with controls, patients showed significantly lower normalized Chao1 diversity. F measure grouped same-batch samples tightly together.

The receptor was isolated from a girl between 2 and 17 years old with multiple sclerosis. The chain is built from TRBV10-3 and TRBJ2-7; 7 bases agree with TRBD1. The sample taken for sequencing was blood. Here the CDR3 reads CAIAGTVSSYEQYF. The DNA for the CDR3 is TGTGCCATCGCCGGGACAGTAAGCTCCTACGAGCAGTACTTC.